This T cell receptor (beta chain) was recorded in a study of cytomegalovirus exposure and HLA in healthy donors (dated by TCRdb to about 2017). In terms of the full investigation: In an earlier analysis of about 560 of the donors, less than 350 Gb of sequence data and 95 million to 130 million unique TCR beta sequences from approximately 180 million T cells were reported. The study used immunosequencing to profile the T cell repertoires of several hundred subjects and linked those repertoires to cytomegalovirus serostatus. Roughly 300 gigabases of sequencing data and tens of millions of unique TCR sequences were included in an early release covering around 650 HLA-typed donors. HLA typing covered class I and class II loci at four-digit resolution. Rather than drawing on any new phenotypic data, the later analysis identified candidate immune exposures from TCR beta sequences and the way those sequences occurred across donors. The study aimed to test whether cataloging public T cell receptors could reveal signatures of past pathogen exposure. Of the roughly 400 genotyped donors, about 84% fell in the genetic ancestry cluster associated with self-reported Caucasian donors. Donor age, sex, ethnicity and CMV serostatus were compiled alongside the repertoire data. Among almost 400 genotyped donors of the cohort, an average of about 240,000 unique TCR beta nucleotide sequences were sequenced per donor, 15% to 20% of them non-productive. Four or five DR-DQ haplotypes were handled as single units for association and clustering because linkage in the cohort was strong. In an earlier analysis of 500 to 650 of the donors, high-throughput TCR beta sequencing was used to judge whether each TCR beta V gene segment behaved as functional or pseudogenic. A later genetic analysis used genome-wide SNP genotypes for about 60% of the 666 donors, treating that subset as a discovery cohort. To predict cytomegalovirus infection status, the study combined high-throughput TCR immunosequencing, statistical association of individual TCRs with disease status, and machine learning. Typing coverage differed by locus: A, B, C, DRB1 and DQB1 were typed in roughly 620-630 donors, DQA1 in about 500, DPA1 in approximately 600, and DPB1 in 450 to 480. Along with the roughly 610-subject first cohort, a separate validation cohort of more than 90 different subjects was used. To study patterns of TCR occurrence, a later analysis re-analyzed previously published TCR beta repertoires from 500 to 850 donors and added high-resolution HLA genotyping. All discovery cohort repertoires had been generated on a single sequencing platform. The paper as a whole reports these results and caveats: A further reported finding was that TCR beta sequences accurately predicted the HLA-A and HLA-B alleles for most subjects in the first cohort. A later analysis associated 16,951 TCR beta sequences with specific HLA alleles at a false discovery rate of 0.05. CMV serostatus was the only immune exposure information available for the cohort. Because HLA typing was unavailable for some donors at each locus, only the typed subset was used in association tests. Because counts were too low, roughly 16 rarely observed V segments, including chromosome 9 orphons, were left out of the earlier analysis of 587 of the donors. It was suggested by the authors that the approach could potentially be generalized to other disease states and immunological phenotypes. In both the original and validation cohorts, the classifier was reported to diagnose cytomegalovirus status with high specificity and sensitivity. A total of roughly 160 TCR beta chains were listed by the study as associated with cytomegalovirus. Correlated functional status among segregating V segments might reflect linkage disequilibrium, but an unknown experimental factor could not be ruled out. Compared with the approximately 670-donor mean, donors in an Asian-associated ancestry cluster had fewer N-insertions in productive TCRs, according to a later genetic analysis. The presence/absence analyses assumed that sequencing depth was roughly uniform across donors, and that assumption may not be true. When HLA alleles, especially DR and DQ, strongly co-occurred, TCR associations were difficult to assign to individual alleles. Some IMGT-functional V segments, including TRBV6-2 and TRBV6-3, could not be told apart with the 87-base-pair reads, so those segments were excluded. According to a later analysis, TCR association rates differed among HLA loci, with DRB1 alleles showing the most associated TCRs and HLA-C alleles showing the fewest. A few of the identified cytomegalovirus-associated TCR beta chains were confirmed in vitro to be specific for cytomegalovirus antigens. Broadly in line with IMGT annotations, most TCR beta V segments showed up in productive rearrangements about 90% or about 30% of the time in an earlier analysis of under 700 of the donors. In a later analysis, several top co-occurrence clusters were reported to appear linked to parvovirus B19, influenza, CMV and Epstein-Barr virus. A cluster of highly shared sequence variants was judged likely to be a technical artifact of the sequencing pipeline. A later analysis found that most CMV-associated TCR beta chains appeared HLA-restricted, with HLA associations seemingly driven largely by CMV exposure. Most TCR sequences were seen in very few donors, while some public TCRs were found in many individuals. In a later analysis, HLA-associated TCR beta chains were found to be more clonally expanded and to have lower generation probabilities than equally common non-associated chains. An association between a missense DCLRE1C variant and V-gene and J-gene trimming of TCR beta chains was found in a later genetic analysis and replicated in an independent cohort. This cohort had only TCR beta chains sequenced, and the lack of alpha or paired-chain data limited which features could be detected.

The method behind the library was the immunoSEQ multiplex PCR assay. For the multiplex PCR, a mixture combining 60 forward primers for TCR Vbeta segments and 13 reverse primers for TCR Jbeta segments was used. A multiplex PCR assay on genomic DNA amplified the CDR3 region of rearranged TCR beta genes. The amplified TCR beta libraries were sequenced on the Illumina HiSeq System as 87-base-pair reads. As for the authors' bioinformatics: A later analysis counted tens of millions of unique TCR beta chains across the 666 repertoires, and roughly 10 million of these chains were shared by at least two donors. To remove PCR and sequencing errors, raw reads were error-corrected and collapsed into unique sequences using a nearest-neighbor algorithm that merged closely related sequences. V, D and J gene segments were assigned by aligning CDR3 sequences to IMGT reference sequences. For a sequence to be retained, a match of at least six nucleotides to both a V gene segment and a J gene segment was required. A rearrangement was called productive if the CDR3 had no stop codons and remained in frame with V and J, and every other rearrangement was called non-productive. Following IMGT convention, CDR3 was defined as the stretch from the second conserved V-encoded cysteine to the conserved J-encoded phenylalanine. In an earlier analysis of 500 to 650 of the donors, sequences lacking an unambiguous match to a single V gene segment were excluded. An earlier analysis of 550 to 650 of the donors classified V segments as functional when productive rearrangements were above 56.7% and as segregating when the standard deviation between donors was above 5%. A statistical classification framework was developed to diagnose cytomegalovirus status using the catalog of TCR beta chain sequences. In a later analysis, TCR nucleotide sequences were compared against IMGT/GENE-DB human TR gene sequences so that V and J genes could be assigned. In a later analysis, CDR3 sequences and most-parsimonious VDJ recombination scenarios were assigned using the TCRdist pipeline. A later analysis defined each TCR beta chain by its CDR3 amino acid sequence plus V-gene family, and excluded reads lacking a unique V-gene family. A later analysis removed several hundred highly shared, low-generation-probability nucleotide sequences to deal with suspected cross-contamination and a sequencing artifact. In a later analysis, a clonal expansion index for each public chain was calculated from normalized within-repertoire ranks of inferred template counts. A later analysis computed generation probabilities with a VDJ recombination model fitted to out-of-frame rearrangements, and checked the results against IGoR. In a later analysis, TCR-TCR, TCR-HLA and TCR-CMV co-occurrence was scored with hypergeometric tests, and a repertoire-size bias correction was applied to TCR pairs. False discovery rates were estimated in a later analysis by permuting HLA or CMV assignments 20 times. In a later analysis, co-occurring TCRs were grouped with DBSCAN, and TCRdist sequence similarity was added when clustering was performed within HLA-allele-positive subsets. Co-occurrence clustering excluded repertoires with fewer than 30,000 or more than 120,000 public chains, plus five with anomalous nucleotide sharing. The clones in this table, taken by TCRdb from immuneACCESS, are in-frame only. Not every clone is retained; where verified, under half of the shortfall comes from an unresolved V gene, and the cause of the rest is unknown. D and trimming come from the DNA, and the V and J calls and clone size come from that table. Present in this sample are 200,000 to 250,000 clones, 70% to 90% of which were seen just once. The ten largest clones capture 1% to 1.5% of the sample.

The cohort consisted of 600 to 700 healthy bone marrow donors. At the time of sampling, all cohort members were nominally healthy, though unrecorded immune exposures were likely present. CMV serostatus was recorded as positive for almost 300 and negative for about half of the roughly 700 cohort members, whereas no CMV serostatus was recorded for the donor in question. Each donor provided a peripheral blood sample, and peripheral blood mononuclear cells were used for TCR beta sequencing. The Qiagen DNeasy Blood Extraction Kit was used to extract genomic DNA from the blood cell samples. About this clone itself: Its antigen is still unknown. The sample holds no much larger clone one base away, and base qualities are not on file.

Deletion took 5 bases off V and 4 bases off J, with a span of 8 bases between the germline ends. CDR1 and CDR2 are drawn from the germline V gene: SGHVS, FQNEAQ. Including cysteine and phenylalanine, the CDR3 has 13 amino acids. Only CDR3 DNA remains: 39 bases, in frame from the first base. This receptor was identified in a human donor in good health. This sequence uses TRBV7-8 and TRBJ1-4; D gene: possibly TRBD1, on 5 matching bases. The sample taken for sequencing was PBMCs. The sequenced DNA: TGTGCCAGCAGCCCGGGGGTTAATGAAAAACTGTTTTTT. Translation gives CASSPGVNEKLFF.